The T cell receptor beta chain under discussion was sequenced for a study of immune cell composition in non-small cell lung cancer. Study context: Most cases were lung adenocarcinoma or squamous cell carcinoma. General study points: 60% to 80% of squamous and 33% of adenocarcinoma cases had tumour-associated clones >0.5%.

CDR1 and CDR2 from the germline V gene are SGHNT and YYREEE (reference sequence). This CDR3 comprises 13 residues. The ends were cut back, 6 bases at V and 8 bases at J, with 17 bases in the middle. Produced via immunoSEQ multiplex PCR; TCRdb's table is partial and in-frame only. The sample has roughly 2,000 clones, roughly three quarters seen once; the top ten hold around 16%. The normal lung sample lay at least 3 cm, and maximally far, from the tumour. Template was genomic DNA from frozen, unsorted single-cell suspensions. In regard to this clone: Its antigen remains unidentified.

The chain joins TRBV5-4 to TRBJ1-2; TRBD1 is a possible D gene (5 bases). The receptor comes from a human donor with non-small cell lung cancer. Sequencing was done on a sample of non-adjacent lung tissue. The CDR3 region is CASTRVGGYGYTF. Written as DNA, the CDR3 is TGTGCCAGCACCCGGGTGGGGGGGTACGGCTACACCTTC.